This TCR beta chain was identified in a study of shared clonotypes between healthy human individuals. The CDR3 is made up of 16 amino acids. Unmatched junction bases numbered 6, after V lost 5 bases and J lost 0 bases. Germline CDR1 and CDR2: SEHNR and FQNEAQ (reference sequence). The naive CD8 subset, CD45RO-negative cells positively selected for CCR7, excluded terminally differentiated effector memory CD45RA+ cells. Produced via immunoSEQ multiplex PCR; TCRdb's table is partial and in-frame only. The sample contains around 2,000,000 clones, around 96% of which appear only once. The TCR comes from a man between 18 and 29 years old in good health. The sequencing input was naive CD8+ T cells sorted from blood. V is TRBV7-9 and J is TRBJ2-1; 8 nucleotides agree with TRBD2. The CDR3 protein is CASSPLSGSSYNEQFF. In nucleotides, the CDR3 is TGTGCCAGCAGCCCATTGAGCGGGAGCTCCTACAATGAGCAGTTCTTC. The full variable domain, with the rest looked up from reference TRBV7-9 and TRBJ2-1, is DTGVSQNPRHKITKRGQNVTFRCDPISEHNRLYWYRQTLGQGPEFLTYFQNEAQLEKSRLLSDRFSAERPKGSFSTLEIQRTEQGDSAMYLCASSPLSGSSYNEQFFGPGTRLTVL.